This T cell receptor beta chain is drawn from a study of T cells in Graves' hyperthyroidism and ophthalmopathy. Whole-study results and caveats: Most expanded thyroid clonotypes above 0.001 also appeared in blood.

The V gene's germline CDR1 is MNHEY and CDR2 SMNVEV (reference sequence). There are 15 residues in the CDR3. V was clipped by 2 bases and J by 3 bases, with 11 bases between them. This clonotype was counted at least ten times. Its target is unknown. Subjects aged 18 to 65 presented with newly diagnosed hyperthyroidism of less than 2 months' duration. Used for diagnoses were clinical symptoms, serum thyroxine and TRAb, thyroid ultrasound and orbital computed tomography. A roughly 10 ml volume of fresh peripheral blood provided the PBMCs. Template material for amplifying TCR beta CDR3 regions consisted of RNA transcripts. The HTBI set primed first-round TCR CDR3 RT-PCR. TCRdb reanalysed the multiplex PCR reads using MiXCR and keeps one entry per CDR3 protein. Seen here are a few hundred thousand distinct CDR3 sequences, approximately 15% observed once, and the top ten hold roughly 5.7%.

The sample taken for sequencing was blood. The chain carries TRBV27 and TRBJ2-1; D possibly corresponds to TRBD2 (5 bases). This TCR was sampled from a woman younger than 45 with Graves' hyperthyroidism that later progressed to Graves' ophthalmopathy. The CDR3 nucleotides are TGTGCCAGCAGTTTAGGGAGCCTTATCTACAATGAGCAGTTCTTC. Translating it yields CASSLGSLIYNEQFF.